This TCR beta chain originates from a study of blood T cell repertoires in COVID-19. Profiled with immunoSEQ multiplex PCR; TCRdb holds only in-frame clones, not every one. The profile shows around 280,000 clones, roughly 89% of them singletons. The CDR3 has 15 amino acids. V lost 3 bases to trimming and J lost 2 bases, with 11 bases between them. The germline CDR1 and CDR2 sequences are MDHEN and SYDVKM. Points on this clone: This sample includes further DNA sequences coding for the same CDR3.

Participants were aged roughly 18 to 100 years from roughly 26 US areas. Material: PBMCs or T cells enriched from blood (not recorded which). This clonotype was obtained from a woman aged 40 to 50 who had recovered from COVID-19. The V and J genes are TRBV28 and TRBJ1-5; a possible D gene is TRBD1 (5 bases). The CDR3 nucleotides are TGTGCCAGCAGTTTGGGGAGGGGTGGCAATCAGCCCCAGCATTTT. It specifies CASSLGRGGNQPQHF.